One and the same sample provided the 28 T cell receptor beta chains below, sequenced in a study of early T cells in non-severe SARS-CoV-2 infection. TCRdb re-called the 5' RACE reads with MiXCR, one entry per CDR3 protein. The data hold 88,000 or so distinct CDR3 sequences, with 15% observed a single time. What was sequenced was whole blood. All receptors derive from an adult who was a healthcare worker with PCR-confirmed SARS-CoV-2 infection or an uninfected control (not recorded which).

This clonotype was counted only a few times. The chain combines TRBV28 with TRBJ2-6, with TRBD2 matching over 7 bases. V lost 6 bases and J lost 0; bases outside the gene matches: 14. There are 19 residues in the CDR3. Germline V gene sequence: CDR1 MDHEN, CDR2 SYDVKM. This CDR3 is CASSRNPGLTSSGANVLTF. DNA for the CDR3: TGTGCCAGCAGCAGAAACCCGGGACTAACTAGCTCTGGGGCCAACGTCCTGACTTTC.

CDR3 protein: CASSDYWSPGQPQHF. The CDR3 DNA reads TGCGCCAGCAGTGACTATTGGAGTCCTGGGCAGCCCCAGCATTTT. The V and J genes are TRBV10-2 and TRBJ1-5, with D unclear. Trimming took 3 bases from V and 7 from J, leaving 16 bases between them. CDR1 and CDR2 (germline): WSHSY, SAAADI. This CDR3 region has 15 residues.

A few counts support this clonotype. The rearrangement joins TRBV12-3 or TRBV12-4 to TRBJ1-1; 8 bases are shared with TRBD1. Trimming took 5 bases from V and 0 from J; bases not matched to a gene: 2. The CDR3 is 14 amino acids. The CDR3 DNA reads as TGTGCCAGCAGTCGGGACAGGATGAACACTGAAGCTTTCTTT. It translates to CASSRDRMNTEAFF.

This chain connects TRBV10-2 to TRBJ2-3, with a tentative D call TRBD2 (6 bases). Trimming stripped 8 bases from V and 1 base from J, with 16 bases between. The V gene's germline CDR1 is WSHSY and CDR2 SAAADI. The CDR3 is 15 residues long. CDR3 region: CASGIGGLRTDTQYF. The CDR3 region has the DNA TGCGCCAGCGGCATTGGAGGGCTGCGCACAGATACGCAGTATTTT.

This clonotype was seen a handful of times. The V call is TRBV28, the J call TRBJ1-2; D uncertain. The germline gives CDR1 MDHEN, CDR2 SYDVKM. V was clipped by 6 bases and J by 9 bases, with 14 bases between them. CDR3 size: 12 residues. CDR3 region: CASSPRRMSYTF. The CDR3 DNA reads TGTGCCAGCAGCCCCCGACGGATGAGCTACACCTTC.

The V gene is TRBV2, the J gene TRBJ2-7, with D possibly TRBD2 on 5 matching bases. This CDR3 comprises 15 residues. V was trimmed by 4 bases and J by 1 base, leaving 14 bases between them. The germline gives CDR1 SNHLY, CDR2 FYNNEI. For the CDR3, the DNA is TGTGCCAGCAGTGGAGGCCGGGGTCTGTCCTACGAGCAGTACTTC. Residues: CASSGGRGLSYEQYF. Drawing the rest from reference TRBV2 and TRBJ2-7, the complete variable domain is EPEVTQTPSHQVTQMGQEVILRCVPISNHLYFYWYRQILGQKVEFLVSFYNNEISEKSEIFDDQFSVERPDGSNFTLKIRSTKLEDSAMYFCASSGGRGLSYEQYFGPGTRLTVT.

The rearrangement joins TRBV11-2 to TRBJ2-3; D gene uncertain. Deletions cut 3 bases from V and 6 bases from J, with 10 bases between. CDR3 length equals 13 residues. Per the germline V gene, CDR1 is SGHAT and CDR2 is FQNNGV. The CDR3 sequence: CASSLGQADTQYF. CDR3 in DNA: TGTGCCAGCAGCTTGGGCCAGGCGGATACGCAGTATTTT.

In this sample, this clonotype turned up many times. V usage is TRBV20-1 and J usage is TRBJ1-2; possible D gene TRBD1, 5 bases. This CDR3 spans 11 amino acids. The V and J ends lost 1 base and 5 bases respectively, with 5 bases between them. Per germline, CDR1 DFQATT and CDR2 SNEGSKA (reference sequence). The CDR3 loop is CSARGTYGYTF. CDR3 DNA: TGCAGTGCTAGAGGGACATATGGCTACACCTTC.

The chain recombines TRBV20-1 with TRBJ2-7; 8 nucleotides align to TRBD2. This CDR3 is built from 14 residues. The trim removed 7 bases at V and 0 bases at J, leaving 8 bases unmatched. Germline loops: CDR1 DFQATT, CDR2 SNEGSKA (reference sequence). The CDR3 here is CSVLLAGSSYEQYF. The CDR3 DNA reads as TGCAGTGTTCTCCTAGCGGGTAGCTCCTACGAGCAGTACTTC.

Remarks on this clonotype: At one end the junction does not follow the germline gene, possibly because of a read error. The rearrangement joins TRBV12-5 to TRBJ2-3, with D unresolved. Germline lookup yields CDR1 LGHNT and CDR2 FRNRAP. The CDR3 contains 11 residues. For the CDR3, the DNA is TGTGCTTGTGGTTTGGCAGATACGCAGTATTTT. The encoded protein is CACGLADTQYF.

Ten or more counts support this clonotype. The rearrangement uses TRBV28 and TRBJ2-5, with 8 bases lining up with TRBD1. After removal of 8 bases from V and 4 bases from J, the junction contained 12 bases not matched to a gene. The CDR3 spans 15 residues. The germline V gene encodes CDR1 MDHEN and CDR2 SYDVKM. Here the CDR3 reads CASGGGQGEVETQYF. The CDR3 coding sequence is TGTGCCAGCGGAGGAGGACAGGGCGAGGTAGAGACCCAGTACTTC.

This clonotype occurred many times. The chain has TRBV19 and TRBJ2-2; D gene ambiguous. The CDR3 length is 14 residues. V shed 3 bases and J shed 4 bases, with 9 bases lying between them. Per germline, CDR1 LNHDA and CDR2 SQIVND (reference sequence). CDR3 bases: TGTGCCAGTAGTATTCAGGAAGGCACCGGGGAGCTGTTTTTT. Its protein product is CASSIQEGTGELFF.

This CDR3 is CSGLLGNEQFF. The CDR3 DNA follows: TGCAGCGGACTATTGGGCAATGAGCAGTTCTTC. The chain joins TRBV29-1 to TRBJ2-1; TRBD2 might be the D (5 bases). Per the germline V gene, CDR1 is SQVTM and CDR2 is ANQGSEA. This CDR3 contains 11 residues. The V end was cut by 7 bases, the J end by 6 bases, with 10 bases between.

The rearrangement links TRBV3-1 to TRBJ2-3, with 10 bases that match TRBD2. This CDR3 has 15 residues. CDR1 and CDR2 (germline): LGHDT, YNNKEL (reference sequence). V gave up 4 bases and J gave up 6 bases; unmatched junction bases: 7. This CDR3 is CASSLTSGRGDTQYF. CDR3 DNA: TGTGCCAGCAGCCTCACGAGCGGGAGGGGGGATACGCAGTATTTT.

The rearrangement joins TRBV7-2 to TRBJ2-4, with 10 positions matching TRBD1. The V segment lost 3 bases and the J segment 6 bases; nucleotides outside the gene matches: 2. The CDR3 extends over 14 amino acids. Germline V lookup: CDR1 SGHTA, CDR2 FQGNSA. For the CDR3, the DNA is TGTGCCAGCAGCTTGGGGACAGGGGTAAACATTCAGTACTTC. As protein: CASSLGTGVNIQYF.

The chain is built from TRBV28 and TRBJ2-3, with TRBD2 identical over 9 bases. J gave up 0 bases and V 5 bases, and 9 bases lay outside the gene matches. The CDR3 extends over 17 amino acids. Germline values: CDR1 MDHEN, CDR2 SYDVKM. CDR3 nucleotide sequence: TGTGCCAGCAGTCCCCTGGCGGGAGGGGAAAGCACAGATACGCAGTATTTT. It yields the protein CASSPLAGGESTDTQYF. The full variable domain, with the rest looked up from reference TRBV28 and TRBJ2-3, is DVKVTQSSRYLVKRTGEKVFLECVQDMDHENMFWYRQDPGLGLRLIYFSYDVKMKEKGDIPEGYSVSREKKERFSLILESASTNQTSMYLCASSPLAGGESTDTQYFGPGTRLTVL.

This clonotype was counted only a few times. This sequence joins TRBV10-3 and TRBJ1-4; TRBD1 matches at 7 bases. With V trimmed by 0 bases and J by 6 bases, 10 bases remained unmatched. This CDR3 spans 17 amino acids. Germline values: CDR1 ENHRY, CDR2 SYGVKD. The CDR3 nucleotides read TGTGCCATCAGTGAGTCGGGACAGATCACCGTGGATGAAAAACTGTTTTTT. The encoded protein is CAISESGQITVDEKLFF.

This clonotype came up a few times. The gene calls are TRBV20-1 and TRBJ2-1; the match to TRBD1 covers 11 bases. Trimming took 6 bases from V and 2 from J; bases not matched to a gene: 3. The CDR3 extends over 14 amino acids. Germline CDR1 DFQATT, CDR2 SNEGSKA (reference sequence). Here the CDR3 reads CSARDRGTYNEQFF. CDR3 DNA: TGCAGTGCGAGGGACAGGGGGACCTACAATGAGCAGTTCTTC.

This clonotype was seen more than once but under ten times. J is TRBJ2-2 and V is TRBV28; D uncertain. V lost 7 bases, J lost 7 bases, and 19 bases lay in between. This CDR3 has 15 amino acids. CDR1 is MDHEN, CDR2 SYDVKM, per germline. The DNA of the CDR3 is TGTGCCAGCACCTCAAGGCGGAAGGGCGGCGGGGAGCTGTTTTTT. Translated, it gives CASTSRRKGGGELFF.

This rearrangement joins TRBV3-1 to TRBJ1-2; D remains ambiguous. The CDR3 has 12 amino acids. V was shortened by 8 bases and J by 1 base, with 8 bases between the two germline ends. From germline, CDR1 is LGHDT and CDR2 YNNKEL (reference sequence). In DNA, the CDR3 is TGTGCCAGCTCTGCCGGTAACTATGGCTACACCTTC. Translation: CASSAGNYGYTF.

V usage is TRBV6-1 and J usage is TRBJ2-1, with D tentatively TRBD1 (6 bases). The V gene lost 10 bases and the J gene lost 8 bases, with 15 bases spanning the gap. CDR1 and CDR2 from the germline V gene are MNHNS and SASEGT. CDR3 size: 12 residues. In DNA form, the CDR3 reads TGTGCCATCTCCCCACAGGGCGATGAGCAGTTCTTC. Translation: CAISPQGDEQFF.

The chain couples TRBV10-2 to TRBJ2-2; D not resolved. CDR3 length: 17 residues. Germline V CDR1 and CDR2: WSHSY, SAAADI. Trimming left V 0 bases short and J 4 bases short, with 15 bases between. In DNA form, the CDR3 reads TGCGCCAGCAGTGAGTCGTCTGGACCCAGGAGCACCGGGGAGCTGTTTTTT. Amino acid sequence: CASSESSGPRSTGELFF.

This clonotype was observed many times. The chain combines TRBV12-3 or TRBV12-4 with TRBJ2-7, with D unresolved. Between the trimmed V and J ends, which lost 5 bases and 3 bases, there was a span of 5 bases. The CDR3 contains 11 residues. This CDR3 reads CASSPNYEQYF. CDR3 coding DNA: TGTGCCAGCAGTCCCAACTACGAGCAGTACTTC.

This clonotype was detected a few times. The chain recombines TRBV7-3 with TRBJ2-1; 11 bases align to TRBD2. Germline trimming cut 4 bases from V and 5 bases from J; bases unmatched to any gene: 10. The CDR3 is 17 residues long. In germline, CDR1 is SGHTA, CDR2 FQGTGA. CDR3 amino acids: CASSSLTSGTSDNEQFF. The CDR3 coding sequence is TGTGCCAGCAGCTCCCTGACTAGCGGGACGAGTGACAATGAGCAGTTCTTC.

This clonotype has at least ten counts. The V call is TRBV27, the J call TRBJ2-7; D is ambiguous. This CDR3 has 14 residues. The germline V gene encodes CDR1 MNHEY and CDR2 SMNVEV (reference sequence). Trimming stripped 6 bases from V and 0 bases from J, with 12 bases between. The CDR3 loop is CASSRTGTSYEQYF. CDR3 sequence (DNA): TGTGCCAGCAGCCGAACCGGAACCTCCTACGAGCAGTACTTC.

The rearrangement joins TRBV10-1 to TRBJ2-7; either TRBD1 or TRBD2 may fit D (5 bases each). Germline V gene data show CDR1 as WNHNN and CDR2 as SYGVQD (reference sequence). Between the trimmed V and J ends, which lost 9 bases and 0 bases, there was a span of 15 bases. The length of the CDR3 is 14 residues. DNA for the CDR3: TGCGCCAGACCCTTCCGGGGCCCCTCCTACGAGCAGTACTTC. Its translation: CARPFRGPSYEQYF.

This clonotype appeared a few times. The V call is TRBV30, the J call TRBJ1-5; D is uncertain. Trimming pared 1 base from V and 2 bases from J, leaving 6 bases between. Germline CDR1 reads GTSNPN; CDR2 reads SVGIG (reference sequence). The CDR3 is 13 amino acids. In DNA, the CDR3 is TGTGCCTGGAGTGCCGGGGGCAATCAGCCCCAGCATTTT. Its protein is CAWSAGGNQPQHF.

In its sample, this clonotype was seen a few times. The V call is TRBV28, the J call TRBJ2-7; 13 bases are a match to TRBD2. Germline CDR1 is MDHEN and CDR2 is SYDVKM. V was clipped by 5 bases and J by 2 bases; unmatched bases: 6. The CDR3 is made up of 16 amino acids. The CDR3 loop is CASSPRLAGGPYEQYF. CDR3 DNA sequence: TGTGCCAGCAGTCCGAGACTAGCGGGAGGTCCCTACGAGCAGTACTTC.